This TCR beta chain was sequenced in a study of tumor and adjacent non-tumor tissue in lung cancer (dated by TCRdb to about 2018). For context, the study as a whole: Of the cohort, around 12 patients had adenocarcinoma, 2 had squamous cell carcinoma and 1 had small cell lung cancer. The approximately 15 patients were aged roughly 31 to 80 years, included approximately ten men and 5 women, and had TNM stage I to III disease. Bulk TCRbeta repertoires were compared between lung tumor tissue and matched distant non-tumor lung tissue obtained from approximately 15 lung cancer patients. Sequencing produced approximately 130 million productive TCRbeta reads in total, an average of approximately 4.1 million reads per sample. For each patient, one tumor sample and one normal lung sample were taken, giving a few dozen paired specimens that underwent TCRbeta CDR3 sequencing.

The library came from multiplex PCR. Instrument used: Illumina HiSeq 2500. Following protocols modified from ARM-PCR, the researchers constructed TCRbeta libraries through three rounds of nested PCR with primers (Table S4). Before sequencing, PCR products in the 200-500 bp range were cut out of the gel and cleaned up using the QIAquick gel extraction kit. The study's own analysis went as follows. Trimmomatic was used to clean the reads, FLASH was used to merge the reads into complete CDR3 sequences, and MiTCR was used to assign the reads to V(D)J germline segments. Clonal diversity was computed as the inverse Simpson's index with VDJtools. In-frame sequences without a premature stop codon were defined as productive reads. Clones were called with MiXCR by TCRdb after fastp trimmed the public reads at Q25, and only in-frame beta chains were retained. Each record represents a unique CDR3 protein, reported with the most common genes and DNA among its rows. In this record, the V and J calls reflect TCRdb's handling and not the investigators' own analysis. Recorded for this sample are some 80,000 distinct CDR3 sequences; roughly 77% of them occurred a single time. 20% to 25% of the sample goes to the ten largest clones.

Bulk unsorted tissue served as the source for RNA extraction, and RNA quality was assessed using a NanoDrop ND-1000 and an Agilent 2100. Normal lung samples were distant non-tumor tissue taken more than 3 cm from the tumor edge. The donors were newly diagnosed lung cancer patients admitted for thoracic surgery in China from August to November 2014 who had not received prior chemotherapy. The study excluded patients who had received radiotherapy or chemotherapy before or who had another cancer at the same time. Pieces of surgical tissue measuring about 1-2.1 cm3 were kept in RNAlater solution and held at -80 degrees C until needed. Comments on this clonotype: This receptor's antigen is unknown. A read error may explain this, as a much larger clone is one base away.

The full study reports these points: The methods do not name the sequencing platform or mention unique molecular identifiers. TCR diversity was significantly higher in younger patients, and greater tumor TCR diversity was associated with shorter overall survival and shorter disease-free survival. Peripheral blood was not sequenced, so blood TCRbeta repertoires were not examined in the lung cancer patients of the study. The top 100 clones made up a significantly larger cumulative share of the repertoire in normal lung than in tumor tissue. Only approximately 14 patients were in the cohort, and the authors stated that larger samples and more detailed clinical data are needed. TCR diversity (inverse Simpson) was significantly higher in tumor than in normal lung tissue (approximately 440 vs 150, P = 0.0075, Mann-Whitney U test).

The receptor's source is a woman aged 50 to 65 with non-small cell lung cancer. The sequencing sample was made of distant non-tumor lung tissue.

The DNA sequence is TGTGCCGGCAGTGCCTACGGGAGCAGCGGGGGTGAGCAGTTCTTC. Its coded protein is CAGSAYGSSGGEQFF. The sequence joins TRBV2 to TRBJ2-1; 8 nucleotides in the junction match TRBD2. Sequences SNHLY (CDR1) and FYNNEI (CDR2) are obtained from the germline V gene. The cysteine opens and the phenylalanine closes a CDR3 of 15 amino acids. Only CDR3 DNA is held: 45 bases, read in frame from base 1.